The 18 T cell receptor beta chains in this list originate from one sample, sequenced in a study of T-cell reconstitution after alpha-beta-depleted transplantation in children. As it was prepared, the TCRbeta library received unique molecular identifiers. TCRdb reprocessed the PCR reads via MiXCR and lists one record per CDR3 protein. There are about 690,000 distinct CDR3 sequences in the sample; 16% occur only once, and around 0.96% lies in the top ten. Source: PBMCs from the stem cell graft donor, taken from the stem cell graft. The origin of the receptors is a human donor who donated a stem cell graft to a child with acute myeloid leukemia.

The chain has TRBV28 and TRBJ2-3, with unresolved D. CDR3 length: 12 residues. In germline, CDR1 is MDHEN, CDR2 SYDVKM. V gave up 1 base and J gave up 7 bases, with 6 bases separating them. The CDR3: CASSLFEYTQYF. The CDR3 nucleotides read TGTGCCAGCAGTTTATTCGAGTATACGCAGTATTTT.

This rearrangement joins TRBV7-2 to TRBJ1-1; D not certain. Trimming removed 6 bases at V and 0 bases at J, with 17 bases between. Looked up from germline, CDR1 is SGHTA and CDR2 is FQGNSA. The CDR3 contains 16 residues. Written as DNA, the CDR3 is TGTGCCAGCAGTCCCCGTAGTGACCGCATGAACACTGAAGCTTTCTTT. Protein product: CASSPRSDRMNTEAFF. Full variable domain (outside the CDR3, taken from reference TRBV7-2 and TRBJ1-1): GAGVSQSPSNKVTEKGKDVELRCDPISGHTALYWYRQSLGQGLEFLIYFQGNSAPDKSGLPSDRFSAERTGGSVSTLTIQRTQQEDSAVYLCASSPRSDRMNTEAFFGQGTRLTVV.

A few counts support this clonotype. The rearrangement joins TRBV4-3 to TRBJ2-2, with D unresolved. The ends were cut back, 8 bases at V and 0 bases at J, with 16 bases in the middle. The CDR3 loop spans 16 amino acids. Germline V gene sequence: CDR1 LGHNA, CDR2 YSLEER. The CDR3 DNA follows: TGCGCCAGCGCCGAGAGCCCTATCTCGAACACCGGGGAGCTGTTTTTT. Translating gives CASAESPISNTGELFF.

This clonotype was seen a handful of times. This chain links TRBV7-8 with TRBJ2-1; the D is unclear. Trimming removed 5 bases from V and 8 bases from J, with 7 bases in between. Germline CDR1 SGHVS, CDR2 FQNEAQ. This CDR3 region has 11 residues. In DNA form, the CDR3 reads TGTGCCAGCAGCCCCTCCGATGAGCAGTTCTTC. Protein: CASSPSDEQFF.

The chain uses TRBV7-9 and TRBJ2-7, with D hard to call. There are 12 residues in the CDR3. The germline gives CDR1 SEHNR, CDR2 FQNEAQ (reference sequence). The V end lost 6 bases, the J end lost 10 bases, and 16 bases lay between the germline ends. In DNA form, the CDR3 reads TGTGCCAGCAGGCTCACTGGTAACTTTCAGTACTTC. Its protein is CASRLTGNFQYF.

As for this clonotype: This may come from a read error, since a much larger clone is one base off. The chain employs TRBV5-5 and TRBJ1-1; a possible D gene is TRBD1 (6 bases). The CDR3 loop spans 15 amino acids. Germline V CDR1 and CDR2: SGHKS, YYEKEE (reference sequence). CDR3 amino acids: CASSLPGHLNTDAFF. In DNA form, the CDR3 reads TGTGCCAGCAGCTTGCCGGGACACCTGAACACTGACGCTTTCTTT.

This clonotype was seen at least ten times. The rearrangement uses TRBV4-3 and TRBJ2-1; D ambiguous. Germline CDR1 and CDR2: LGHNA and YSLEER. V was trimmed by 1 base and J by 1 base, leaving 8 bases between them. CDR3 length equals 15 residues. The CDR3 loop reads CASSQGRNSYNEQFF. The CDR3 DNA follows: TGCGCCAGCAGCCAAGGCAGAAATTCCTACAATGAGCAGTTCTTC.

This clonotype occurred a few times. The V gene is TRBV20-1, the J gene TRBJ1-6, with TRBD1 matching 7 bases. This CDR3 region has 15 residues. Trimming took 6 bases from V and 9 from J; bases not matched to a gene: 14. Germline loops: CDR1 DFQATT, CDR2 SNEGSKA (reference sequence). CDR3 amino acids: CSASKGAGAGSPLHF. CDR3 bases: TGCAGTGCCTCAAAGGGGGCAGGGGCTGGTTCACCCCTCCACTTT.

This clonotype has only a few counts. CDR3 nucleotide sequence: TGTGCCAGCAGTGGTCGACAGGAGATTAGCAATCAGCCCCAGCATTTT. This encodes CASSGRQEISNQPQHF. The V gene is TRBV6-1, the J gene TRBJ1-5; perhaps TRBD1 as D (6 bases). CDR3 size: 16 residues. V lost 4 bases and J 0 bases, leaving 13 bases between the germline ends. CDR1 and CDR2 (germline): MNHNS, SASEGT.

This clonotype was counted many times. This chain's CDR3 is CSARSRDRVLSNQPQHF. The CDR3 DNA is TGCAGTGCTAGATCCCGGGACAGGGTGTTGAGCAATCAGCCCCAGCATTTT. The rearrangement uses TRBV20-1 and TRBJ1-5, with 9 bases matching TRBD1. Germline V gene data show CDR1 as DFQATT and CDR2 as SNEGSKA (reference sequence). The V and J ends lost 2 bases and 1 base, in that order; junction bases with no gene match: 9. The CDR3 is 17 residues long.

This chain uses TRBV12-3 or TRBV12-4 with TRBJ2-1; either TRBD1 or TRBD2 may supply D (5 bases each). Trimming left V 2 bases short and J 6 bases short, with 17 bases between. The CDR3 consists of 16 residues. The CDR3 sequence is CASSLPRDPRGNEQFF. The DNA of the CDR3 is TGTGCCAGCAGTTTACCCCGGGACCCCCGAGGCAATGAGCAGTTCTTC.

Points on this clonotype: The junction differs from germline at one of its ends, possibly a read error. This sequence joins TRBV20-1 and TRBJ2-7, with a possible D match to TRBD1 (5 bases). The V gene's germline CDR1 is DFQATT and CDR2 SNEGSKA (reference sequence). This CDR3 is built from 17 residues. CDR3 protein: CCALPLTVILNSYEQYF. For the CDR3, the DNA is TGCTGTGCCCTCCCCTTGACAGTTATCCTTAACTCCTACGAGCAGTACTTC.

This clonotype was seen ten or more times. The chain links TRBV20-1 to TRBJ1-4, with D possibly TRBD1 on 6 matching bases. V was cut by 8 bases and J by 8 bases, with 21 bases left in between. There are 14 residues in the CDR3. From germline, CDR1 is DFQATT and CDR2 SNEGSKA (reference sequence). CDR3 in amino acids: CSTPWGRGGEKLFF. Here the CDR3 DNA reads TGCAGTACCCCATGGGGCAGGGGAGGCGAAAAACTGTTTTTT.

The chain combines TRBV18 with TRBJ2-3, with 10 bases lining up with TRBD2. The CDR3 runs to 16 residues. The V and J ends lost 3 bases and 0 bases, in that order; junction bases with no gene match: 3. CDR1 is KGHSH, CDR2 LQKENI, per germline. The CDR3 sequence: CASSPPGLASTDTQYF. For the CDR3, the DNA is TGTGCCAGCTCACCCCCGGGACTAGCGAGCACAGATACGCAGTATTTT.

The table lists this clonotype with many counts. The CDR3 sequence: CATSDLQQGANTGELFF. CDR3 nucleotides: TGTGCCACCAGTGATTTGCAACAGGGGGCGAACACCGGGGAGCTGTTTTTT. J is TRBJ2-2 and V is TRBV24-1, with 8 bases identical to TRBD1. Germline trimming cut 0 bases from V and 0 bases from J; bases unmatched to any gene: 2. Germline V lookup: CDR1 KGHDR, CDR2 SFDVKD. The CDR3 extends over 17 amino acids.

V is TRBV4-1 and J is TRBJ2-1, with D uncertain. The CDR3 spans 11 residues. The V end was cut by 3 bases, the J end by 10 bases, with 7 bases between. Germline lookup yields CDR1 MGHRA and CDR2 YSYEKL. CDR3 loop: CASSQAREQFF. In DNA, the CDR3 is TGCGCCAGCAGCCAGGCGCGAGAGCAGTTCTTC.

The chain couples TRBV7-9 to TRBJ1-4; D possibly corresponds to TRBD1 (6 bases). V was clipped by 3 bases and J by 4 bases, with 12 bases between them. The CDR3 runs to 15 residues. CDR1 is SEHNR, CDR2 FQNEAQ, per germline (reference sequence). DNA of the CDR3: TGTGCCAGCAGCTTCGGACAGCTTATTAATGAAAAACTGTTTTTT. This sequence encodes CASSFGQLINEKLFF.

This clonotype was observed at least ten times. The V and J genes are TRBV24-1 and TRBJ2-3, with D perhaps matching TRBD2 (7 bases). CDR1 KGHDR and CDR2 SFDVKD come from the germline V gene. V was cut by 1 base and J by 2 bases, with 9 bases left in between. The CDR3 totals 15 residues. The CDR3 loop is CATSDLGGDTDTQYF. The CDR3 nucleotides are TGTGCCACCAGTGATTTAGGGGGGGACACAGATACGCAGTATTTT.